Listed here is a single T cell receptor beta chain. The record originates from a study of blood T cell repertoires in COVID-19. The wider study: Donors in the United States, Italy and Spain gave samples during acute or convalescent COVID-19.

The CDR3 is 16 amino acids. The germline gives CDR1 MNHEY, CDR2 SVGAGI. V trimming: 0 bases; J trimming: 7 bases; junction bases outside the gene matches: 9. In the original processing: Amplified reference gene primers provided the basis for estimating nucleated cell counts. Generated by immunoSEQ multiplex PCR, the TCRdb table keeps only in-frame clones and is missing some. V and J calls and clone size are as listed in that table; D and trimming were resolved from the DNA. Among a few hundred thousand clones listed, approximately 90% were seen once. The TCR comes from a man in his 60s who had recovered from COVID-19. The V call is TRBV6-5, the J call TRBJ1-2, with 9 bases identical to TRBD1. Input material: peripheral blood. This chain's CDR3 is CASSYSGLGQGTGYTF. The CDR3, as DNA: TGTGCCAGCAGTTACTCAGGGTTAGGACAGGGGACTGGCTACACCTTC.